A selection of T cell receptor beta chains follows, all from one sample in a study of T cells in Graves' hyperthyroidism and ophthalmopathy. In TCRdb, the multiplex PCR reads were re-called with MiXCR into one record per CDR3 protein. The sample includes 500,000 to 650,000 distinct CDR3 sequences, about 15% of them seen just once. Sequencing was carried out using blood. The receptors originated from a woman aged 40-49 years with Graves' hyperthyroidism. CDR3s include the opening cysteine and the closing phenylalanine or tryptophan. The D gene is left open where the match is weak. Clone size is shown for a subset of rows, as once, few, many or a class of expanded clone.

CDR3 protein: CASRTISSGNTIYF
CDR3 DNA: TGTGCCAGCAGGACGATTAGCTCTGGAAACACCATATATTTT
J gene: TRBJ1-3
D gene: NA
CDR3 length: 14
clone size: NA
V gene: TRBV12-3/TRBV12-4

CDR3 protein: CASSFDRSYGYTF
CDR3 DNA: TGTGCCAGCAGCTTTGACAGGTCCTATGGCTACACCTTC
J gene: TRBJ1-2
D gene: NA
CDR3 length: 13
clone size: many
V gene: TRBV12-3/TRBV12-4

CDR3 protein: CASSLTSPPRETQYF
CDR3 DNA: TGTGCCAGCAGCTTGACTAGCCCTCCGAGGGAGACCCAGTACTTC
J gene: TRBJ2-5
D gene: TRBD2
CDR3 length: 15
clone size: many
V gene: TRBV7-6

CDR3 protein: CASSLERQGMETQYF
CDR3 DNA: TGCGCCAGCAGCTTGGAACGACAGGGTATGGAGACCCAGTACTTC
J gene: TRBJ2-5
D gene: TRBD1
CDR3 length: 15
clone size: NA
V gene: TRBV5-1

CDR3 protein: CASSLAVGDRGVTEAFF
CDR3 DNA: TGCGCCAGCAGCTTGGCGGTAGGGGACAGGGGAGTCACTGAAGCTTTCTTT
J gene: TRBJ1-1
D gene: TRBD1
CDR3 length: 17
clone size: many
V gene: TRBV5-1

CDR3 protein: CASSHPIRGRGQFF
CDR3 DNA: TGTGCCAGCAGCCACCCGATCCGGGGGCGCGGGCAGTTCTTC
J gene: TRBJ2-1
D gene: NA
CDR3 length: 14
clone size: NA
V gene: TRBV3-1

CDR3 protein: CASSLSGSEQYF
CDR3 DNA: TGTGCCAGCAGTTTATCTGGGTCCGAGCAGTACTTC
J gene: TRBJ2-7
D gene: NA
CDR3 length: 12
clone size: many
V gene: TRBV28

CDR3 protein: CSARDSGYEQYF
CDR3 DNA: TGCAGTGCTAGAGATTCGGGCTACGAGCAGTACTTC
J gene: TRBJ2-7
D gene: NA
CDR3 length: 12
clone size: many
V gene: TRBV20-1

CDR3 protein: CSASGRNQPQHF
CDR3 DNA: TGCAGTGCTTCCGGACGCAATCAGCCCCAGCATTTT
J gene: TRBJ1-5
D gene: NA
CDR3 length: 12
clone size: many
V gene: TRBV20-1

CDR3 protein: CASSRIGDTQYF
CDR3 DNA: TGTGCCAGCAGCCGCATAGGGGATACGCAGTATTTT
J gene: TRBJ2-3
D gene: NA
CDR3 length: 12
clone size: many
V gene: TRBV14

CDR3 protein: CASSLLRDRGRGETQYF
CDR3 DNA: TGTGCCAGCTCACTACTCCGGGACAGGGGGCGCGGAGAGACCCAGTACTTC
J gene: TRBJ2-5
D gene: TRBD1
CDR3 length: 17
clone size: many
V gene: TRBV18

CDR3 protein: CASSQGATGRYEQYF
CDR3 DNA: TGCGCCAGCAGCCAGGGAGCGACAGGACGCTACGAGCAGTACTTC
J gene: TRBJ2-7
D gene: NA
CDR3 length: 15
clone size: NA
V gene: TRBV4-1

CDR3 protein: CASSLGGVYGYTF
CDR3 DNA: TGTGCCAGCAGTCTGGGGGGCGTGTATGGCTACACCTTC
J gene: TRBJ1-2
D gene: NA
CDR3 length: 13
clone size: many
V gene: TRBV27

CDR3 protein: CASSFDRGRDTDTQYF
CDR3 DNA: TGCGCCAGCAGTTTTGACAGGGGGCGCGACACAGATACGCAGTATTTT
J gene: TRBJ2-3
D gene: TRBD1
CDR3 length: 16
clone size: many
V gene: TRBV5-1

CDR3 protein: CASSLRPGLAGTGELFF
CDR3 DNA: TGCGCCAGCAGCCTAAGGCCGGGACTAGCGGGAACCGGGGAGCTGTTTTTT
J gene: TRBJ2-2
D gene: TRBD2
CDR3 length: 17
clone size: NA
V gene: TRBV4-1

CDR3 protein: CASLGQTSYEQYF
CDR3 DNA: TGTGCCAGTCTGGGCCAAACCTCCTACGAGCAGTACTTC
J gene: TRBJ2-7
D gene: NA
CDR3 length: 13
clone size: few
V gene: TRBV6-1

CDR3 protein: CASSSGRVGELFF
CDR3 DNA: TGTGCCAGCAGCTCGGGACGAGTCGGGGAGCTGTTTTTT
J gene: TRBJ2-2
D gene: NA
CDR3 length: 13
clone size: NA
V gene: TRBV7-2

CDR3 protein: CATSRYGETQYF
CDR3 DNA: TGTGCCACCAGCCGGTACGGAGAGACCCAGTACTTC
J gene: TRBJ2-5
D gene: NA
CDR3 length: 12
clone size: NA
V gene: TRBV15

CDR3 protein: CASRGVQETQYF
CDR3 DNA: TGTGCCAGCAGGGGGGTTCAAGAGACCCAGTACTTC
J gene: TRBJ2-5
D gene: NA
CDR3 length: 12
clone size: many
V gene: TRBV2

CDR3 protein: CASRELPTGTSVYNEQFF
CDR3 DNA: TGTGCCAGCAGAGAGCTCCCTACAGGGACTAGCGTTTACAATGAGCAGTTCTTC
J gene: TRBJ2-1
D gene: TRBD2
CDR3 length: 18
clone size: NA
V gene: TRBV6-1

CDR3 protein: CASSFLQGTGANVLTF
CDR3 DNA: TGTGCCAGCAGCTTCCTCCAGGGTACAGGGGCCAACGTCCTGACTTTC
J gene: TRBJ2-6
D gene: NA
CDR3 length: 16
clone size: NA
V gene: TRBV7-3

CDR3 protein: CATSPNTGGTEAFF
CDR3 DNA: TGTGCCACCAGCCCCAACACAGGTGGAACTGAAGCTTTCTTT
J gene: TRBJ1-1
D gene: NA
CDR3 length: 14
clone size: few
V gene: TRBV15

CDR3 protein: CASRDSIYEQYF
CDR3 DNA: TGTGCCAGCCGGGACAGTATCTACGAGCAGTACTTC
J gene: TRBJ2-7
D gene: TRBD1
CDR3 length: 12
clone size: many
V gene: TRBV6-1

CDR3 protein: CASSQDRISYEQYF
CDR3 DNA: TGTGCCAGCAGCCAAGATCGGATAAGCTACGAGCAGTACTTC
J gene: TRBJ2-7
D gene: NA
CDR3 length: 14
clone size: NA
V gene: TRBV14

CDR3 protein: CASRQGRAEYNSPLHF
CDR3 DNA: TGTGCCAGCAGACAGGGGAGGGCGGAGTATAATTCACCCCTCCACTTT
J gene: TRBJ1-6
D gene: TRBD1
CDR3 length: 16
clone size: few
V gene: TRBV28

CDR3 protein: CASSPGSHSYNEQFF
CDR3 DNA: TGCGCCAGCAGCCCCGGGTCCCACTCCTACAATGAGCAGTTCTTC
J gene: TRBJ2-1
D gene: NA
CDR3 length: 15
clone size: many
V gene: TRBV5-1

CDR3 protein: CASTHRRGGQVDNEQFF
CDR3 DNA: TGTGCCAGTACCCATAGAAGGGGGGGACAGGTGGACAATGAGCAGTTCTTC
J gene: TRBJ2-1
D gene: NA
CDR3 length: 17
clone size: many
V gene: TRBV19

CDR3 protein: CASSPAGTDTQYF
CDR3 DNA: TGTGCCAGCTCACCTGCTGGCACAGATACGCAGTATTTT
J gene: TRBJ2-3
D gene: NA
CDR3 length: 13
clone size: many
V gene: TRBV18

CDR3 protein: CATSDSRAGYGANVLTF
CDR3 DNA: TGTGCCACCAGTGACTCAAGGGCGGGATACGGGGCCAACGTCCTGACTTTC
J gene: TRBJ2-6
D gene: NA
CDR3 length: 17
clone size: NA
V gene: TRBV24-1

CDR3 protein: CASSGLAGMNTGELFF
CDR3 DNA: TGTGCCAGCAGCGGTCTAGCGGGTATGAACACCGGGGAGCTGTTTTTT
J gene: TRBJ2-2
D gene: TRBD2
CDR3 length: 16
clone size: NA
V gene: TRBV9

CDR3 protein: CASRLKVRDGSHEQYF
CDR3 DNA: TGTGCCAGCAGGCTAAAAGTCAGGGATGGGTCACACGAGCAGTACTTC
J gene: TRBJ2-7
D gene: NA
CDR3 length: 16
clone size: NA
V gene: TRBV27

CDR3 protein: CASSLDGAGSYEQYF
CDR3 DNA: TGTGCCAGCAGCTTAGATGGCGCTGGCTCCTACGAGCAGTACTTC
J gene: TRBJ2-7
D gene: NA
CDR3 length: 15
clone size: many
V gene: TRBV7-2

CDR3 protein: CASSLGQGLNEQFF
CDR3 DNA: TGCGCCAGCAGCTTGGGGCAGGGGTTGAATGAGCAGTTCTTC
J gene: TRBJ2-1
D gene: NA
CDR3 length: 14
clone size: many
V gene: TRBV5-1

CDR3 protein: CASSTSSLATQETQYF
CDR3 DNA: TGTGCCAGTAGTACCTCTTCTCTAGCGACCCAAGAGACCCAGTACTTC
J gene: TRBJ2-5
D gene: NA
CDR3 length: 16
clone size: many
V gene: TRBV19

CDR3 protein: CAWSVGGQSRQFF
CDR3 DNA: TGTGCCTGGAGTGTTGGGGGTCAGTCGAGGCAGTTCTTC
J gene: TRBJ2-1
D gene: NA
CDR3 length: 13
clone size: NA
V gene: TRBV30

CDR3 protein: CASVPRDRNTVAFF
CDR3 DNA: TGTGCCAGCGTCCCCCGGGACAGGAACACTGTAGCTTTCTTT
J gene: TRBJ1-1
D gene: TRBD1
CDR3 length: 14
clone size: NA
V gene: TRBV11-2

CDR3 protein: CASSTGTHYGYTF
CDR3 DNA: TGTGCCAGCAGTACCGGGACACATTATGGCTACACCTTC
J gene: TRBJ1-2
D gene: NA
CDR3 length: 13
clone size: NA
V gene: TRBV12-3/TRBV12-4

CDR3 protein: CASRKGLVDEQFF
CDR3 DNA: TGTGCCAGCAGAAAAGGGCTAGTCGATGAGCAGTTCTTC
J gene: TRBJ2-1
D gene: NA
CDR3 length: 13
clone size: many
V gene: TRBV2

CDR3 protein: CASSFRTGITGANVLTF
CDR3 DNA: TGTGCCAGCAGCTTTCGGACAGGGATCACGGGGGCCAACGTCCTGACTTTC
J gene: TRBJ2-6
D gene: TRBD1
CDR3 length: 17
clone size: many
V gene: TRBV7-2

CDR3 protein: CASSFLGAGEQFF
CDR3 DNA: TGTGCCAGCAGTTTTTTGGGGGCAGGTGAGCAGTTCTTC
J gene: TRBJ2-1
D gene: NA
CDR3 length: 13
clone size: many
V gene: TRBV12-3/TRBV12-4

CDR3 protein: CASGFGQGTDTQYF
CDR3 DNA: TGTGCTAGTGGTTTCGGACAAGGCACAGATACGCAGTATTTT
J gene: TRBJ2-3
D gene: NA
CDR3 length: 14
clone size: many
V gene: TRBV12-5

CDR3 protein: CASLRRNSADTQYF
CDR3 DNA: TGTGCCAGCCTCAGGCGGAATAGCGCCGATACGCAGTATTTT
J gene: TRBJ2-3
D gene: NA
CDR3 length: 14
clone size: many
V gene: TRBV2

CDR3 protein: CASSLDPGRASYEQYF
CDR3 DNA: TGTGCCAGCAGCTTAGATCCCGGTCGGGCCTCCTACGAGCAGTACTTC
J gene: TRBJ2-7
D gene: NA
CDR3 length: 16
clone size: many
V gene: TRBV7-9

CDR3 protein: CASSLGGFLFITPIPLHF
CDR3 DNA: TGTGCCAGCAGTTTAGGGGGTTTTCTATTCATCACCCCTATACCCCTCCACTTT
J gene: TRBJ1-6
D gene: NA
CDR3 length: 18
clone size: many
V gene: TRBV28

CDR3 protein: CASSLGSVSYEQYF
CDR3 DNA: TGTGCCAGCAGTTTAGGGTCGGTCTCCTACGAGCAGTACTTC
J gene: TRBJ2-7
D gene: NA
CDR3 length: 14
clone size: few
V gene: TRBV28

CDR3 protein: CASSFSEGNTGELFF
CDR3 DNA: TGCGCCAGCAGCTTCTCGGAGGGGAACACCGGGGAGCTGTTTTTT
J gene: TRBJ2-2
D gene: NA
CDR3 length: 15
clone size: many
V gene: TRBV5-1

CDR3 protein: CASRILGTGSYEQYF
CDR3 DNA: TGTGCCAGCAGGATCCTCGGGACAGGCTCCTACGAGCAGTACTTC
J gene: TRBJ2-7
D gene: TRBD1
CDR3 length: 15
clone size: many
V gene: TRBV28

CDR3 protein: CSASDSGNYGYTF
CDR3 DNA: TGCAGTGCTTCGGACAGCGGGAACTATGGCTACACCTTC
J gene: TRBJ1-2
D gene: NA
CDR3 length: 13
clone size: many
V gene: TRBV20-1

CDR3 protein: CASSAEAGSYNEQFF
CDR3 DNA: TGTGCCAGCAGCGCGGAGGCAGGGTCCTACAATGAGCAGTTCTTC
J gene: TRBJ2-1
D gene: NA
CDR3 length: 15
clone size: NA
V gene: TRBV9

CDR3 protein: CASRETIQGIPSVQYF
CDR3 DNA: TGTGCCAGCAGGGAGACCATACAGGGTATTCCCTCAGTGCAGTACTTC
J gene: TRBJ2-7
D gene: NA
CDR3 length: 16
clone size: NA
V gene: TRBV7-9